This T cell receptor beta chain was observed in a study of T cells in Graves' hyperthyroidism and ophthalmopathy. Study details: Once the initial diagnosis was made, peripheral blood was obtained before any treatment.

TCR beta CDR3 regions were amplified from RNA. With the HTBI primer set, the TCR CDR3 went through a first round of RT-PCR. TCRdb processed the multiplex PCR reads anew with MiXCR; each CDR3 protein has one entry. This table has a few hundred thousand distinct CDR3 sequences, approximately 15% appearing once. V dropped 5 bases and J dropped 3; count of bases not matched to a gene: 3. In germline, CDR1 is MDHEN, CDR2 SYDVKM. This CDR3 region has 15 residues. This clonotype has ten or more counts. What it binds is unknown. Preceding any ophthalmopathy symptoms, the blood sample dates from first hyperthyroidism diagnosis. The PBMCs were sourced from fresh peripheral blood (about 9.7 ml). Findings and caveats of the study: Most expanded thyroid clonotypes above 0.001 recurred in blood.

This sequence joins TRBV28 and TRBJ1-5, with 11 bases aligning to TRBD1. This TCR was recovered from a woman aged 25 to 39 with Graves' hyperthyroidism that later progressed to Graves' ophthalmopathy. The specimen was blood. For the CDR3, the DNA is TGTGCCAGCAGTCCGGACAGGGGGCACAATCAGCCCCAGCATTTT. Encoded protein: CASSPDRGHNQPQHF.